Below are 26 T cell receptor beta chains sequenced from a single sample in a study of blood T cell repertoires in COVID-19. Profiled with immunoSEQ multiplex PCR; TCRdb holds only in-frame clones, not every one. The sample records around 250,000 clones, around four fifths being singletons. Sequencing used peripheral blood. The receptor set was obtained from a man aged 40-49 years with active or convalescent COVID-19.

This chain uses TRBV11-2 with TRBJ1-2; 7 bases agree with TRBD1. Germline values: CDR1 SGHAT, CDR2 FQNNGV. The V segment lost 4 bases and the J segment 5 bases; nucleotides outside the gene matches: 10. The CDR3 runs 15 residues. CDR3 bases: TGTGCCAGCAGCTCAGGGCCCGGGACAGCATATGGCTACACCTTC. Its protein product is CASSSGPGTAYGYTF.

This chain links TRBV15 with TRBJ2-3; 7 nucleotides agree with TRBD2. The CDR3 runs to 14 residues. CDR1 LNHNV and CDR2 YYDKDF come from the germline V gene (reference sequence). The ends lost 6 bases at V and 2 bases at J; junction bases unmatched: 5. Written as DNA, the CDR3 is TGTGCCACCAGGCCCCGGGACTACACAGATACGCAGTATTTT. It translates to CATRPRDYTDTQYF. The whole variable domain, filled in from reference TRBV15 and TRBJ2-3, reads DAMVIQNPRYQVTQFGKPVTLSCSQTLNHNVMYWYQQKSSQAPKLLFHYYDKDFNNEADTPDNFQSRRPNTSFCFLDIRSPGLGDTAMYLCATRPRDYTDTQYFGPGTRLTVL.

The rearrangement links TRBV12-3 or TRBV12-4 to TRBJ1-1; D is undetermined. Trimming shortened V by 3 bases and J by 3 bases, and 8 bases separated the two germline ends. The CDR3 sequence is 13 residues long. Written as DNA, the CDR3 is TGTGCCAGCAGTTTGAGGGTTTACACTGAAGCTTTCTTT. Its translation is CASSLRVYTEAFF.

This chain uses TRBV2 with TRBJ1-3; D unclear. The CDR3 runs to 17 residues. CDR1 is SNHLY, CDR2 FYNNEI, per germline. V lost 2 bases to trimming and J lost 9 bases, with 23 bases between them. CDR3 coding DNA: TGTGCCAGCAGTGAACTCGGCTTACTGAGGTTTGGTGGCACCATATATTTT. This encodes CASSELGLLRFGGTIYF.

The rearrangement links TRBV4-1 to TRBJ1-2; a possible D gene is TRBD1 (6 bases). The CDR3 length is 15 residues. The germline gives CDR1 MGHRA, CDR2 YSYEKL. With 6 bases removed from V and 3 bases from J, the gap between germline ends came to 17 bases. This chain's CDR3 is CASRNPGEGDYGYTF. Written as DNA, the CDR3 is TGCGCCAGCAGGAACCCAGGGGAAGGGGACTATGGCTACACCTTC.

This chain joins TRBV5-1 and TRBJ2-3; a possible D gene is TRBD2 (6 bases). V lost 4 bases and J lost 3, with 21 bases in between. Germline lookup yields CDR1 SGHRS and CDR2 YFSETQ. CDR3 size: 17 residues. DNA of the CDR3: TGCGCCAGCAGCGCGGGGTCTAGCATCCAGGAGACAGATACGCAGTATTTT. Its protein product is CASSAGSSIQETDTQYF.

The gene calls are TRBV29-1 and TRBJ2-7, with a weak D call TRBD1 (6 bases). There are 13 residues in the CDR3. In germline, CDR1 is SQVTM, CDR2 ANQGSEA. V lost 3 bases, J lost 4 bases, and 13 bases lay in between. CDR3 bases: TGCAGCGTTGAGGACGGGACACAATACGAGCAGTACTTC. The encoded protein is CSVEDGTQYEQYF.

The chain links TRBV19 to TRBJ1-5; D is uncertain. CDR3 length: 16 residues. Trimming took off 3 bases at V and 4 bases at J, with 16 bases between the two ends. Germline CDR1 LNHDA, CDR2 SQIVND (reference sequence). CDR3: CASSILTSTGNQPQHF. CDR3 DNA: TGTGCCAGTAGTATCCTCACATCGACCGGGAATCAGCCCCAGCATTTT.

On this clone: This sample also contains other DNA sequences that code for the same CDR3. The chain joins TRBV6-6 to TRBJ1-6; D unresolved. Trimming cost V 2 bases and J 5 bases, with 7 bases left between them. The germline V gene has CDR1 MNHNY and CDR2 SVGAGI (reference sequence). The CDR3 is 14 residues long. The DNA for the CDR3 is TGTGCCAGCAGTTACGCAGAGGATAATTCACCCCTCCACTTT. Translation: CASSYAEDNSPLHF.

The chain carries TRBV9 and TRBJ2-1, with 8 bases identical to TRBD1. V lost 0 bases and J lost 2; bases outside the gene matches: 4. The CDR3 has 16 residues. Germline-derived CDR1 and CDR2 are SGDLS and YYNGEE. In DNA, the CDR3 is TGTGCCAGCAGCGTAGGGCAGGGGGCTCCCTACAATGAGCAGTTCTTC. Translation: CASSVGQGAPYNEQFF.

This clone has only a few counts. The J gene is TRBJ1-6, the V gene TRBV11-3, with 9 bases that match TRBD1. CDR1 and CDR2 from the germline V gene are SGHNT and YENEEA. V lost 3 bases and J lost 6; bases outside the gene matches: 6. The CDR3 runs to 16 residues. CDR3 residues: CASSFGTGFSNSPLHF. The CDR3 DNA is TGTGCCAGCAGCTTCGGGACAGGGTTCAGTAATTCACCCCTCCACTTT.

The chain links TRBV7-3 to TRBJ1-1, with D hard to call. Deletions cut 3 bases from V and 1 base from J, with 6 bases between. The CDR3 length is 13 residues. Per the germline V gene, CDR1 is SGHTA and CDR2 is FQGTGA. CDR3 DNA: TGTGCCAGCAGCTTCGGTGGGAACACTGAAGCTTTCTTT. This codes for CASSFGGNTEAFF.

As DNA, the CDR3 is TGTGCCAGTAGTCCGACAGACACAGATACGCAGTATTTT. Translated: CASSPTDTDTQYF. The chain joins TRBV19 to TRBJ2-3, with a possible D match to TRBD1 (5 bases). CDR3 size: 13 residues. Germline V lookup: CDR1 LNHDA, CDR2 SQIVND (reference sequence). Trimming removed 5 bases at V and 2 bases at J, with 8 bases between.

The chain recombines TRBV2 with TRBJ2-5; perhaps TRBD2 as D (6 bases). V lost 7 bases, J lost 3 bases, and 15 bases lay in between. Germline V gene data show CDR1 as SNHLY and CDR2 as FYNNEI. The CDR3 has 14 residues. CDR3 coding DNA: TGTGCCAGCACCGAGGACTGGGGGGAAGAGACCCAGTACTTC. It is translated as CASTEDWGEETQYF.

V is TRBV25-1 and J is TRBJ1-1; maybe TRBD1 (5 bases). CDR1 is MGHDK, CDR2 SYGVNS, per germline. The CDR3 runs 14 residues. V was clipped by 3 bases and J by 4 bases, with 12 bases between them. CDR3: CASSDRQYPTEAFF. CDR3 sequence (DNA): TGTGCCAGCAGTGACCGACAGTATCCCACTGAAGCTTTCTTT.

The rearrangement uses TRBV19 and TRBJ2-6; tentatively, D is TRBD1 (5 bases). The CDR3 length is 15 residues. The V and J ends lost 7 bases and 0 bases respectively, with 10 bases between them. Per germline, CDR1 LNHDA and CDR2 SQIVND (reference sequence). The CDR3 nucleotides read TGTGCCAGTACCTCCGACAGCTCTGGGGCCAACGTCCTGACTTTC. It yields the protein CASTSDSSGANVLTF.

This rearrangement joins TRBV6-4 to TRBJ1-1; TRBD1 matches at 7 bases. Germline V gene data show CDR1 as MRHNA and CDR2 as SNTAGT. CDR3 length equals 15 residues. V shed 4 bases and J 4 bases; nucleotides not matched to a gene: 9. Written as DNA, the CDR3 is TGTGCCAGCAGTGTTTCCGGGACAGACCCCACTGAAGCTTTCTTT. This sequence encodes CASSVSGTDPTEAFF.

The V gene is TRBV2, the J gene TRBJ2-3, with 7 bases lining up with TRBD2. CDR3 length: 14 amino acids. CDR1 SNHLY and CDR2 FYNNEI come from the germline V gene. V was pared by 9 bases and J by 0 bases, with 6 bases of the junction left unmatched. The CDR3 nucleotides are TGTGCCAGTGGGGGGAGGGTTAGCACAGATACGCAGTATTTT. Translating gives CASGGRVSTDTQYF. Full variable domain (remainder filled in from reference TRBV2 and TRBJ2-3): EPEVTQTPSHQVTQMGQEVILRCVPISNHLYFYWYRQILGQKVEFLVSFYNNEISEKSEIFDDQFSVERPDGSNFTLKIRSTKLEDSAMYFCASGGRVSTDTQYFGPGTRLTVL.

The chain employs TRBV2 and TRBJ1-5, with a tentative D call TRBD1 (5 bases). The CDR3 consists of 12 residues. Germline lookup yields CDR1 SNHLY and CDR2 FYNNEI. V was clipped by 6 bases and J by 5 bases, with 8 bases between them. CDR3 sequence reads: CASRWGDQPQHF. The DNA of the CDR3 is TGTGCCAGCAGATGGGGGGATCAGCCCCAGCATTTT.

The rearrangement joins TRBV2 to TRBJ2-2; TRBD2 matches 7 bases. Unmatched junction bases numbered 9, after V lost 6 bases and J lost 5 bases. Germline values: CDR1 SNHLY, CDR2 FYNNEI. The CDR3 is 15 residues long. This CDR3 reads CASRLSGIGTGELFF. The CDR3 DNA follows: TGTGCCAGCAGGTTGAGCGGGATAGGGACCGGGGAGCTGTTTTTT.

The rearrangement links TRBV24-1 to TRBJ1-5; possible D gene TRBD1, 6 bases. Between the trimmed V and J ends, which lost 10 bases and 3 bases, there was a span of 12 bases. Per the germline V gene, CDR1 is KGHDR and CDR2 is SFDVKD. The CDR3 has 13 amino acids. Written as DNA, the CDR3 is TGTGCCACTGGACACAGGGACAATCAGCCCCAGCATTTT. As protein: CATGHRDNQPQHF.

V is TRBV27 and J is TRBJ2-3; TRBD2 aligns across 12 bases. The CDR3 is made up of 16 amino acids. Germline CDR1 and CDR2: MNHEY and SMNVEV (reference sequence). V gave up 4 bases and J gave up 2 bases; unmatched junction bases: 4. CDR3 region: CASSSLAGGFTDTQYF. CDR3 coding DNA: TGTGCCAGCAGTTCACTAGCGGGGGGCTTCACAGATACGCAGTATTTT.

Regarding this clone: At one of its ends the junction is not consistent with the germline gene, which may arise from a read error. V usage is TRBV5-1 and J usage is TRBJ1-5; maybe TRBD1 (5 bases). The germline gives CDR1 SGHRS, CDR2 YFSETQ. The length of the CDR3 is 14 residues. CDR3 region: CASSLGGADQPQHF. In nucleotides, the CDR3 is TGCGCCAGCAGTTTGGGGGGAGCGGATCAGCCCCAGCATTTT.

The chain links TRBV4-1 to TRBJ1-4; D is unclear. Per germline, CDR1 MGHRA and CDR2 YSYEKL. The V end was cut by 1 base, the J end by 1 base, with 13 bases between. The CDR3 loop spans 17 amino acids. The chain's CDR3 is CASSQVRGLGTNEKLFF. For the CDR3, the DNA is TGCGCCAGCAGCCAAGTAAGAGGACTCGGAACTAATGAAAAACTGTTTTTT.

The chain combines TRBV18 with TRBJ2-5; D is uncertain. The germline V gene has CDR1 KGHSH and CDR2 LQKENI. V dropped 1 base and J dropped 5 bases, with 8 bases sitting between them. The CDR3 loop spans 13 amino acids. The CDR3 loop reads CASSPLTGETQYF. The CDR3 DNA sequence: TGTGCCAGCTCACCACTCACCGGGGAGACCCAGTACTTC.

V usage is TRBV4-1 and J usage is TRBJ2-1; maybe TRBD1 (6 bases). CDR3 length: 17 amino acids. Germline loops: CDR1 MGHRA, CDR2 YSYEKL. V was cut by 11 bases and J by 0 bases, with 23 bases left in between. CDR3: CASQLVGGRSSYNEQFF. DNA for the CDR3: TGCGCCTCTCAGCTAGTAGGGGGAAGGAGCTCCTACAATGAGCAGTTCTTC.